These 27 T cell receptor beta chains share one sample of origin, sequenced in a study of CD8+ T cells in alopecia areata. Following extraction, RNA underwent reverse transcription to cDNA, which served as the sequencing template. The assay was immunoSEQ multiplex PCR, and TCRdb's table has in-frame clones only and misses some. The sample comprises about 130,000 clones, more than 40% of which are singletons, and around 20% rests with the top ten. The specimen was CD8+ T cells sorted from blood, collected at week 0. Source of these receptors: a human donor with alopecia areata.

V and J are TRBV13 and TRBJ2-7; D tentatively reads TRBD1 or TRBD2 (6 bases each). Germline V CDR1 and CDR2: PRHDT, FYEKMQ (reference sequence). The V end was cut by 2 bases, the J end by 4 bases, with 12 bases between. The CDR3 consists of 14 residues. CDR3 amino acids: CASSLQGTRYEQYF. The CDR3 DNA follows: TGTGCCAGCAGCTTACAGGGGACTCGTTACGAGCAGTACTTC.

This rearrangement joins TRBV2 to TRBJ1-2; 7 bases are a match to TRBD1. This CDR3 comprises 15 residues. J gave up 5 bases and V 2 bases, and 8 bases lay outside the gene matches. Germline V gene data show CDR1 as SNHLY and CDR2 as FYNNEI. CDR3 in amino acids: CASSETAGGNYGYTF. CDR3 in DNA: TGTGCCAGCAGTGAAACGGCAGGGGGTAATTATGGCTACACCTTC.

This rearrangement joins TRBV7-9 to TRBJ1-5, with a weak D call TRBD1 (5 bases). The germline gives CDR1 SEHNR, CDR2 FQNEAQ (reference sequence). The CDR3 is 15 residues long. V lost 6 bases and J lost 7, with 19 bases in between. The DNA of the CDR3 is TGTGCCAGCAGTCCGGACACCGTCCCAGGGCAGCCCCAGCATTTT. The encoded protein is CASSPDTVPGQPQHF.

This chain connects TRBV7-9 to TRBJ1-1; D is possibly TRBD1 (5 bases). The V end lost 6 bases, the J end lost 1 base, and 15 bases lay between the germline ends. Germline V lookup: CDR1 SEHNR, CDR2 FQNEAQ (reference sequence). This CDR3 has 15 residues. For the CDR3, the DNA is TGTGCCAGCAGTTTCACCGGGACCCAGAACACTGAAGCTTTCTTT. The encoded protein is CASSFTGTQNTEAFF.

This clone occurred once. V is TRBV11-2 and J is TRBJ1-2, with TRBD1 as a possible D gene (5 bases). Germline CDR1 reads SGHAT; CDR2 reads FQNNGV. The CDR3 covers 14 residues. The germline V and J ends were trimmed by 0 bases and 7 bases, with 12 bases remaining between them. The CDR3 nucleotides read TGTGCCAGCAGCTTAGATCGCGGGGACTTTGGCTACACCTTC. It translates to CASSLDRGDFGYTF.

The chain joins TRBV2 to TRBJ2-7, with 9 bases that match TRBD1. CDR3 size: 13 residues. Germline V gives CDR1 SNHLY, CDR2 FYNNEI. The V segment lost 7 bases and the J segment 2 bases; nucleotides outside the gene matches: 3. The CDR3 protein is CASKGQGTYEQYF. The DNA for the CDR3 is TGTGCCAGCAAGGGACAGGGTACCTACGAGCAGTACTTC.

J is TRBJ1-2 and V is TRBV23-1, with D unclear. TRBV23-1 is an ORF for which the function is uncertain. The CDR3 runs 13 residues. The ends were cut back, 4 bases at V and 5 bases at J, with 11 bases in the middle. The CDR3 sequence is CASSLTGLYGYTF. DNA for the CDR3: TGCGCCAGCAGTCTGACCGGCCTTTATGGCTACACCTTC.

This clone was picked up one time. The genes are TRBV4-3 and TRBJ2-2; TRBD1 agrees at 9 bases. With 4 bases clipped from V and 6 bases from J, the junction kept 3 bases outside the gene matches. The CDR3 is 14 amino acids. CDR1 and CDR2 (germline): LGHNA, YSLEER. CDR3 residues: CASSRDRESGELFF. CDR3 DNA sequence: TGCGCCAGCAGCCGGGACAGGGAGTCCGGGGAGCTGTTTTTT.

The chain has TRBV5-1 and TRBJ2-3; 7 positions match TRBD2. The CDR3 spans 15 residues. The V segment lost 6 bases and the J segment 5 bases; nucleotides outside the gene matches: 12. Germline V lookup: CDR1 SGHRS, CDR2 YFSETQ. The CDR3 nucleotides are TGCGCCAGCAACGAGGGGCTAGCGGCGGGAGATACGCAGTATTTT. The encoded protein is CASNEGLAAGDTQYF.

As DNA, the CDR3 is TGTGCCAGCAGCATCCACAGGGGGCGGGCAGATACGCAGTATTTT. Amino acids: CASSIHRGRADTQYF. V is TRBV6-5 and J is TRBJ2-3; 9 positions agree with TRBD1. The germline gives CDR1 MNHEY, CDR2 SVGAGI. The J segment lost 4 bases and the V segment lost 6 bases, leaving 8 bases of the junction unmatched. The CDR3 covers 15 residues.

The CDR3 region is CATSRAGTESLYGYTF. The CDR3 nucleotides read TGTGCCACCAGCAGAGCCGGGACAGAAAGCCTCTATGGCTACACCTTC. The gene calls are TRBV15 and TRBJ1-2, with TRBD1 matching 7 bases. Germline CDR1 is LNHNV and CDR2 is YYDKDF (reference sequence). The ends lost 1 base at V and 4 bases at J; junction bases unmatched: 9. The CDR3 length is 16 residues.

The V call is TRBV5-1, the J call TRBJ2-3; TRBD1 matches at 9 bases. CDR3 length equals 14 residues. Unmatched junction bases numbered 7, after V lost 2 bases and J lost 9 bases. Germline values: CDR1 SGHRS, CDR2 YFSETQ. CDR3 nucleotides: TGCGCCAGCAGCTTTAGGACAGGGGTTGACACGCAGTATTTT. The encoded protein is CASSFRTGVDTQYF. The entire variable domain, with the rest obtained from reference TRBV5-1 and TRBJ2-3, is as follows: KAGVTQTPRYLIKTRGQQVTLSCSPISGHRSVSWYQQTPGQGLQFLFEYFSETQRNKGNFPGRFSGRQFSNSRSEMNVSTLELGDSALYLCASSFRTGVDTQYFGPGTRLTVL.

The gene calls are TRBV7-9 and TRBJ1-4, with TRBD1 as a possible D gene (5 bases). The CDR3 runs 16 residues. The germline V gene encodes CDR1 SEHNR and CDR2 FQNEAQ (reference sequence). The V and J ends lost 5 bases and 6 bases respectively, with 19 bases between them. Here the CDR3 DNA reads TGTGCCAGCAGCCCGATGGGGGGTCCGGGGGATGAAAAACTGTTTTTT. Its translation is CASSPMGGPGDEKLFF.

V and J are TRBV7-9 and TRBJ1-1; D not resolved. From germline, CDR1 is SEHNR and CDR2 FQNEAQ (reference sequence). The CDR3 length is 12 residues. V lost 7 bases and J lost 2, with 8 bases in between. The CDR3 bases are TGTGCCAGCACCCCAGGTAACACTGAAGCTTTCTTT. This encodes CASTPGNTEAFF.

This clone has more than one count but fewer than ten. The chain has TRBV29-1 and TRBJ2-7; TRBD1 agrees at 8 bases. Germline loops: CDR1 SQVTM, CDR2 ANQGSEA. The CDR3 loop spans 12 amino acids. V lost 3 bases, J lost 7 bases, and 5 bases stayed unmatched. The CDR3 protein is CSVDRGLGEQYF. CDR3 nucleotides: TGCAGCGTTGACAGGGGGCTTGGAGAGCAGTACTTC.

The chain is built from TRBV10-3 and TRBJ2-1, with TRBD2 identical over 14 bases. V lost 4 bases to trimming and J lost 8 bases; unmatched junction nucleotides: 7. Germline values: CDR1 ENHRY, CDR2 SYGVKD. The CDR3 contains 16 residues. CDR3 nucleotides: TGTGCCATCAGTGCCCGGACTAGCGGGAGGATAGATGAGCAGTTCTTC. Its translation is CAISARTSGRIDEQFF.

This clone was observed a handful of times. The chain recombines TRBV19 with TRBJ1-5, with D tentatively TRBD1 (6 bases). V was shortened by 3 bases and J by 5 bases, with 11 bases between the two germline ends. The CDR3 covers 14 residues. CDR1 and CDR2 (germline): LNHDA, SQIVND (reference sequence). The CDR3 DNA sequence: TGTGCCAGTAGTATTCGGGACACTGATCAGCCCCAGCATTTT. Translation: CASSIRDTDQPQHF.

The genes are TRBV4-1 and TRBJ2-1; possible D gene TRBD2, 6 bases. V shed 3 bases and J shed 4 bases, with 10 bases lying between them. Germline V gives CDR1 MGHRA, CDR2 YSYEKL. This CDR3 comprises 14 residues. Here the CDR3 DNA reads TGCGCCAGCAGCCATGGGACTGGATACAATGAGCAGTTCTTC. This gives the protein CASSHGTGYNEQFF.

The gene calls are TRBV6-1 and TRBJ1-2, with D unclear. This CDR3 region has 14 residues. Trimming cost V 8 bases and J 3 bases, with 16 bases left between them. Germline V CDR1 and CDR2: MNHNS, SASEGT. The CDR3 here is CASRIEGMDYGYTF. As DNA, the CDR3 is TGTGCCAGCCGAATCGAAGGTATGGACTATGGCTACACCTTC.

The chain recombines TRBV6-5 with TRBJ1-2; 7 nucleotides match TRBD1. The CDR3 is made up of 12 amino acids. CDR1 and CDR2 (germline): MNHEY, SVGAGI. V was clipped by 5 bases and J by 6 bases; unmatched bases: 3. The CDR3, as DNA: TGTGCCAGCAGTCGGGGGACAGATGGCTACACCTTC. It encodes CASSRGTDGYTF.

The chain links TRBV27 to TRBJ2-7; D call uncertain. In germline, CDR1 is MNHEY, CDR2 SMNVEV (reference sequence). V lost 8 bases, J lost 2 bases, and 13 bases lay in between. This CDR3 region has 13 residues. Written as DNA, the CDR3 is TGTGCCAGCGGGTTGACTGGTCCCTACGAGCAGTACTTC. This gives the protein CASGLTGPYEQYF.

This chain uses TRBV30 with TRBJ2-1, with D perhaps being TRBD1 or TRBD2 (5 bases each). Germline V lookup: CDR1 GTSNPN, CDR2 SVGIG (reference sequence). The CDR3 consists of 12 residues. Trimming pared 8 bases from V and 5 bases from J, leaving 13 bases between. In DNA, the CDR3 is TGTGCCCGTGGGGGTTTTCACAATGAGCAGTTCTTC. This sequence encodes CARGGFHNEQFF.

This chain joins TRBV5-4 and TRBJ2-1; tentatively, D is TRBD1 or TRBD2 (6 bases each). Trimming cost V 1 base and J 5 bases, with 13 bases left between them. The germline V gene encodes CDR1 SGHNT and CDR2 YYREEE (reference sequence). This CDR3 is 15 amino acids long. The CDR3 loop is CASSLSWGADNEQFF. CDR3 nucleotides: TGTGCCAGCAGCTTGTCTTGGGGGGCAGACAATGAGCAGTTCTTC.

This clone showed up just a few times. The chain couples TRBV10-3 to TRBJ2-6; perhaps TRBD2 as D (5 bases). The length of the CDR3 is 18 residues. Germline assignment: CDR1 ENHRY and CDR2 SYGVKD. Trimming removed 4 bases from V and 2 bases from J, with 18 bases in between. The CDR3 DNA reads as TGTGCCATCAGTGGAACGCTAGCCATCAGCCCTGGGGCCAACGTCCTGACTTTC. Translation: CAISGTLAISPGANVLTF.

The V and J genes are TRBV5-1 and TRBJ1-1; 7 positions agree with TRBD1. This CDR3 region has 15 residues. V lost 4 bases, J lost 4 bases, and 10 bases stayed unmatched. Germline values: CDR1 SGHRS, CDR2 YFSETQ. CDR3 protein: CASSRDREVVTEAFF. CDR3 bases: TGCGCCAGCAGCCGCGACAGGGAGGTCGTCACTGAAGCTTTCTTT.

The chain joins TRBV4-1 to TRBJ2-7, with TRBD1 matching over 10 bases. Unmatched junction bases numbered 6, after V lost 0 bases and J lost 4 bases. The CDR3 totals 16 residues. Germline V gene lookup returns CDR1 MGHRA and CDR2 YSYEKL. CDR3 loop: CASSQDSGQGVYEQYF. In DNA form, the CDR3 reads TGCGCCAGCAGCCAAGATTCCGGACAGGGGGTGTACGAGCAGTACTTC.

Only a few counts were recorded for this clone. This chain connects TRBV18 to TRBJ2-7; D unresolved. CDR1 and CDR2 (germline): KGHSH, LQKENI. V dropped 4 bases and J dropped 2 bases, with 9 bases sitting between them. The CDR3 spans 13 residues. The CDR3 nucleotides are TGTGCCAGCTCACGGGAAACCGCCTACGAGCAGTACTTC. Translation: CASSRETAYEQYF.